Listed here is a single T cell receptor beta chain. No antigen is known for it. A much larger clone differs from this one at a single base, so this may be a read error. TCRdb re-called the PCR reads with MiXCR, one entry per CDR3 protein. Among just under 65,000 distinct CDR3 sequences listed, around a sixth were seen once. This sample is drawn from a study of molecular identifiers for immune sequencing clone quantification. Findings and limits, study-wide: In naive cells, under 1% of molecules belonged to clones above 20 RNA copies, against over 98% in effector cells.

Preparation of naive CD8 libraries involved roughly 19,000 to 1,100,000 sorted cells and 10%, 30% or 50% RNA. What was sequenced was naive CD8+ T cells from blood, with Jurkat cell RNA spiked in. Described subset: FACS-sorted CD8+CD4-CCR7+CD45RA+ naive T cells. This TCR was recovered from a human donor in good health. Some libraries in this study had Jurkat cell RNA spiked in.

The CDR3 bases are TGTGCCAGCAGCCCAAAACCACAGGGGACAGGGTACGAGCGGTACTTC. Protein product: CASSPKPQGTGYERYF. The V and J genes are TRBV11-3 and TRBJ2-7, with 9 bases lining up with TRBD1. The CDR3 has 16 amino acids. Germline CDR1 is SGHNT and CDR2 is YENEEA.